This TCR beta chain was captured in a study of T cell responses to AZD1222 COVID-19 vaccine. CDR1 is MGHRA and CDR2 is YSYEKL in the germline V gene. This CDR3 is built from 14 residues. V was clipped by 5 bases and J by 0 bases, with 10 bases between them. Profiling relied on immunoSEQ multiplex PCR, and the TCRdb table lists in-frame clones only, not all of them. The sample contains some 140,000 clones, around 90% of which appear only once. A note on this clone: Its antigen is still unknown.

Study-wide results and caveats: Donors, mostly white British, included more females; clonal diversity was possibly underestimated.

The source material was peripheral blood, sampled 28 days after the second AZD1222 dose. The V call is TRBV4-1, the J call TRBJ1-2, with a possible D match to TRBD1 (6 bases). The sequence was collected from an adult who received the AZD1222 COVID-19 vaccine. In DNA form, the CDR3 reads TGCGCCAGCAGCGGGCGGACAGCTAACTATGGCTACACCTTC. Amino acid sequence: CASSGRTANYGYTF.